Listed below are T cell receptor beta chains from one sample, sequenced in a study of T-cell memory formation after mild COVID-19. Using its own MiXCR run on the 5' RACE reads, TCRdb lists one record per CDR3 protein. The sample holds 200,000 or so distinct CDR3 sequences, around 16% seen once. The sequenced sample consisted of PBMCs or a T cell subset sorted from them (not recorded which). The receptors come from an adult woman who had mild COVID-19 (a few samples of this study predate the infection). Cell type and time point are not known. CDR3s include the opening cysteine and the closing phenylalanine or tryptophan. A D gene is named only where the DNA matches it firmly. Where a row states a size, it is once, few, many or the class of an expanded clone; other rows omit it.

CDR3: CASSQASAGRSYEQYF
DNA: TGTGCCAGCAGCCAAGCTAGTGCGGGAAGATCCTACGAGCAGTACTTC
J: TRBJ2-7
size: -
D: -
V: TRBV4-2

CDR3: CATSDATRTSDEQFF
DNA: TGTGCCACCAGTGACGCGACTAGAACATCCGATGAGCAGTTCTTC
J: TRBJ2-1
size: -
D: -
V: TRBV24-1

CDR3: CATSDPTGDSNQPQHF
DNA: TGTGCCACCAGTGACCCTACTGGGGATAGCAATCAGCCCCAGCATTTT
J: TRBJ1-5
size: -
D: -
V: TRBV24-1

CDR3: CASSAGTGEYNEQFF
DNA: TGTGCCAGCAGCGCTGGGACAGGGGAGTACAATGAGCAGTTCTTC
J: TRBJ2-1
size: once
D: TRBD1
V: TRBV5-5

CDR3: CASTLRGSISSYNEQFF
DNA: TGTGCCAGCACCCTGAGGGGGTCCATTAGCTCCTACAATGAGCAGTTCTTC
J: TRBJ2-1
size: few
D: -
V: TRBV12-3/TRBV12-4

CDR3: CATSRSTIQETQYF
DNA: TGTGCCACCAGCAGGTCAACAATTCAAGAGACCCAGTACTTC
J: TRBJ2-5
size: few
D: -
V: TRBV15

CDR3: CASSLVVGNSDTQYF
DNA: TGTGCCAGCAGCTTAGTCGTGGGGAACTCAGATACGCAGTATTTT
J: TRBJ2-3
size: few
D: -
V: TRBV7-9

CDR3: CASTTGGFYGYTF
DNA: TGTGCCAGCACCACAGGAGGGTTCTATGGCTACACCTTC
J: TRBJ1-2
size: -
D: -
V: TRBV6-6

CDR3: CASSHRRTVSTEAFF
DNA: TGTGCCAGCAGCCACCGAAGGACAGTTAGCACTGAAGCTTTCTTT
J: TRBJ1-1
size: -
D: -
V: TRBV3-1

CDR3: CASSGGDRGYYYGYTF
DNA: TGTGCCAGCTCCGGGGGGGACAGAGGGTACTACTATGGCTACACCTTC
J: TRBJ1-2
size: -
D: TRBD1
V: TRBV6-1

CDR3: CASSQGASANEQFF
DNA: TGTGCCAGCAGCCAAGGAGCAAGCGCCAATGAGCAGTTCTTC
J: TRBJ2-1
size: many
D: -
V: TRBV3-1

CDR3: CASSGTGRLEQYF
DNA: TGTGCCAGCAGCGGGACAGGGAGGCTTGAGCAGTACTTC
J: TRBJ2-7
size: -
D: TRBD1
V: TRBV7-8